This T cell receptor beta chain was sequenced in a study of cytomegalovirus exposure and HLA in healthy donors. TCRdb's copy holds only in-frame clones and misses some; the assay was immunoSEQ multiplex PCR. The sample lists some 120,000 clones; roughly 95% were seen once. Trimming pared 9 bases from V and 2 bases from J, leaving 17 bases between. This CDR3 spans 15 amino acids. Germline CDR1 reads SNHLY; CDR2 reads FYNNEI. The donors were part of the validation cohort, which consisted of approximately 110 subjects and was separate from the first cohort of several hundred subjects. This sequence joins TRBV2 and TRBJ1-5; D is perhaps TRBD1 (6 bases). The TCR was taken from a man aged 18 to 29 in good health and CMV-seronegative. The sequencing sample was made of PBMCs. The CDR3 bases are TGTGCCAGTTCACGGGACACGGTAGGCAATCAGCCCCAGCATTTT. Translated: CASSRDTVGNQPQHF.